Following are 10 T cell receptor beta chains from one sample sequenced in a study of CD8+CD57+ T cells in acquired aplastic anemia. CDR3 and TCR beta VDJ profiling relied on a genomic DNA template. Using its own MiXCR run on the reads, TCRdb lists one record per CDR3 protein. The sample includes 250,000 to 350,000 distinct CDR3 sequences, about 56% of them seen just once. Sequenced material: sorted CD4+, CD8+, or CD8+CD57+ T cells (not recorded which) from PBMCs. These receptors were taken from a human donor with severe aplastic anemia or a healthy control (not recorded which).

This clonotype occurred many times. The gene calls are TRBV20-1 and TRBJ1-5; D might be TRBD1 (6 bases). Germline CDR1 and CDR2: DFQATT and SNEGSKA (reference sequence). Trimming cost V 2 bases and J 3 bases, with 8 bases left between them. This CDR3 spans 13 amino acids. The CDR3 DNA sequence: TGCAGTGCTAGAACAGGGAACAATCAGCCCCAGCATTTT. The encoded protein is CSARTGNNQPQHF.

V usage is TRBV20-1 and J usage is TRBJ2-6; possibly TRBD1 for D (6 bases). The CDR3 has 15 amino acids. V shed 2 bases and J shed 4 bases, with 12 bases lying between them. Germline V CDR1 and CDR2: DFQATT, SNEGSKA (reference sequence). The CDR3 loop is CSARRSGAGANVLTF. As DNA, the CDR3 is TGCAGTGCTAGACGTTCAGGGGCCGGGGCCAACGTCCTGACTTTC.

The J gene is TRBJ1-2, the V gene TRBV7-2, with 11 nucleotides matching TRBD1. The germline V gene has CDR1 SGHTA and CDR2 FQGNSA. The length of the CDR3 is 15 residues. V was pared by 5 bases and J by 4 bases, with 6 bases of the junction left unmatched. Written as DNA, the CDR3 is TGTGCCAGCAGCCTCGGGACAGGGGGGCCCTATGGCTACACCTTC. Translation gives CASSLGTGGPYGYTF. The variable domain in full, with the rest retrieved from reference TRBV7-2 and TRBJ1-2, is GAGVSQSPSNKVTEKGKDVELRCDPISGHTALYWYRQSLGQGLEFLIYFQGNSAPDKSGLPSDRFSAERTGGSVSTLTIQRTQQEDSAVYLCASSLGTGGPYGYTFGSGTRLTVV.

The V and J genes are TRBV7-3 and TRBJ1-2; D is uncertain. The CDR3 contains 13 residues. The V gene lost 2 bases and the J gene lost 2 bases, with 6 bases spanning the gap. Per the germline V gene, CDR1 is SGHTA and CDR2 is FQGTGA. The CDR3 loop is CASSLSKNYGYTF. The CDR3 nucleotides read TGTGCCAGCAGCTTATCTAAGAACTATGGCTACACCTTC.

In its sample, this clonotype was seen many times. This chain joins TRBV10-3 and TRBJ1-2, with TRBD1 matching 7 bases. CDR1 and CDR2 from the germline V gene are ENHRY and SYGVKD. V dropped 4 bases and J dropped 0; count of bases not matched to a gene: 8. This CDR3 region has 16 residues. The CDR3 spells CAISAREGATNYGYTF. The DNA of the CDR3 is TGTGCCATCAGTGCCCGTGAGGGGGCAACTAACTATGGCTACACCTTC.

This clonotype showed up many times. The chain carries TRBV19 and TRBJ1-2, with unresolved D. Germline CDR1 is LNHDA and CDR2 is SQIVND (reference sequence). V dropped 3 bases and J dropped 3 bases, with 8 bases sitting between them. The CDR3 extends over 13 amino acids. CDR3 amino acids: CASSMLVDYGYTF. The CDR3 DNA sequence: TGTGCCAGTAGTATGCTGGTCGACTATGGCTACACCTTC.

The chain combines TRBV2 with TRBJ2-2; D perhaps matches TRBD1 (5 bases). Germline V gene lookup returns CDR1 SNHLY and CDR2 FYNNEI. The CDR3 runs to 15 residues. V gave up 8 bases and J gave up 0 bases, with 13 bases separating them. The CDR3 sequence is CASLPGLTNTGELFF. The CDR3 region has the DNA TGTGCCAGCCTACCAGGGCTAACGAACACCGGGGAGCTGTTTTTT.

This chain uses TRBV10-3 with TRBJ2-7; 11 bases agree with TRBD2. Losses at the gene ends were 5 bases for V and 2 bases for J; bases not matched to a gene: 2. Germline assignment: CDR1 ENHRY and CDR2 SYGVKD. The CDR3 spans 14 residues. In nucleotides, the CDR3 is TGTGCCATCAGTAAGACTAGCGGGGCCTACGAGCAGTACTTC. Amino acid sequence: CAISKTSGAYEQYF.

This clonotype was observed many times. The chain combines TRBV20-1 with TRBJ2-2, with 7 bases fitting TRBD1. The length of the CDR3 is 14 residues. The V segment lost 6 bases and the J segment 1 base; nucleotides outside the gene matches: 5. Germline CDR1 reads DFQATT; CDR2 reads SNEGSKA (reference sequence). CDR3 coding DNA: TGCAGTGCACCAGGACAGGAGAACACCGGGGAGCTGTTTTTT. As protein: CSAPGQENTGELFF.

This clonotype was seen only a few times. The J gene is TRBJ2-7, the V gene TRBV7-9; maybe TRBD1 (6 bases). V shed 1 base and J shed 3 bases, with 10 bases lying between them. Germline values: CDR1 SEHNR, CDR2 FQNEAQ (reference sequence). The CDR3 sequence is 14 residues long. The CDR3, as DNA: TGTGCCAGCAGCTTAGAGACAGGCGGCTACGAGCAGTACTTC. Translating gives CASSLETGGYEQYF.